A single sample is the source of the 7 T cell receptor beta chains below, sequenced in a study of shared clonotypes between healthy human individuals. The table came from immunoSEQ multiplex PCR; TCRdb's copy has only in-frame clones and leaves some out. This table holds some 2,400,000 clones, 90% to 97% found once. Material for sequencing was naive CD4+ T cells sorted from blood. Subset indicated: CD45RA+ positively selected. The receptors here all came from a man in his late teens or twenties in good health.

Of note for this clone: Other DNA sequences within the sample encode an identical CDR3. The rearrangement links TRBV6-1 to TRBJ2-7, with TRBD1 identical over 7 bases. V gave up 0 bases and J gave up 4 bases; unmatched junction bases: 6. The CDR3 has 15 amino acids. Germline V gene data show CDR1 as MNHNS and CDR2 as SASEGT. CDR3 coding DNA: TGTGCCAGCAGTGAAGCAGGGACAGCAAGTTACGAGCAGTACTTC. It translates to CASSEAGTASYEQYF.

V is TRBV13 and J is TRBJ2-7; 8 bases line up with TRBD2. The CDR3 totals 17 residues. Germline V gene sequence: CDR1 PRHDT, CDR2 FYEKMQ (reference sequence). The ends lost 2 bases at V and 2 bases at J; junction bases unmatched: 11. The DNA of the CDR3 is TGTGCCAGCAGCTTACGCACTATTCCCGGGAGGGCCTACGAGCAGTACTTC. Translated: CASSLRTIPGRAYEQYF.

The CDR3 reads CASSPPGQGANGYTF. CDR3 nucleotide sequence: TGTGCCAGCAGCCCTCCGGGACAGGGGGCCAATGGCTACACCTTC. The gene calls are TRBV5-4 and TRBJ1-2, with 12 nucleotides matching TRBD1. Germline CDR1 reads SGHNT; CDR2 reads YYREEE (reference sequence). Trimming removed 4 bases from V and 6 bases from J; junction bases left unmatched: 7. The CDR3 is 15 amino acids.

The CDR3 DNA reads TGTGCCAGCAGCTTAGGGGGCGCGGCTGGAAACACCATATATTTT. Protein product: CASSLGGAAGNTIYF. The chain uses TRBV7-2 and TRBJ1-3, with D perhaps matching TRBD1 (5 bases). The germline V and J ends were trimmed by 1 base and 2 bases, with 9 bases remaining between them. CDR1 and CDR2 (germline): SGHTA, FQGNSA. The CDR3 is 15 residues long.

The chain has TRBV7-8 and TRBJ2-3; 8 bases line up with TRBD2. This CDR3 is 15 amino acids long. V lost 5 bases and J lost 4; bases outside the gene matches: 8. Germline V gene lookup returns CDR1 SGHVS and CDR2 FQNEAQ. CDR3 in amino acids: CASSVVLGGADTQYF. The CDR3 nucleotides read TGTGCCAGCAGCGTAGTCCTCGGGGGGGCAGATACGCAGTATTTT.

This rearrangement joins TRBV10-3 to TRBJ2-2, with 12 bases identical to TRBD2. The V gene's germline CDR1 is ENHRY and CDR2 SYGVKD. V dropped 6 bases and J dropped 4; count of bases not matched to a gene: 3. The CDR3 sequence is 15 residues long. CDR3 bases: TGTGCCATCAGCCAACTAGCGGGAGGCACCGGGGAGCTGTTTTTT. Encoded protein: CAISQLAGGTGELFF.

The rearrangement links TRBV5-1 to TRBJ2-2, with 11 bases that match TRBD1. CDR3 length equals 16 residues. Trimming cost V 4 bases and J 6 bases; bases outside gene matches: 8. Germline assignment: CDR1 SGHRS and CDR2 YFSETQ. CDR3 amino acids: CASSVLPGQGAGELFF. The DNA for the CDR3 is TGCGCCAGCAGCGTACTACCGGGACAGGGGGCCGGGGAGCTGTTTTTT.